These 32 T cell receptor beta chains share one sample of origin, sequenced in a study of ipilimumab plus nivolumab after autologous stem cell transplantation (dated by TCRdb to about 2021). Library preparation was by the immunoSEQ multiplex PCR assay. In TCRdb, the immuneACCESS table is reduced to in-frame sequences with V and J assigned. These tables do not hold every clone; where another copy was compared, an unresolved V gene accounts for under half, and the others remain unexplained. For this sample there are 15,000 to 20,000 clones; approximately 80% appear just once. Approximately 20% of the sample is in the top ten clones. This sample comprised PBMCs, obtained in a trial of ipilimumab plus nivolumab as post-transplant consolidation. The receptors were gathered from a male donor with diffuse large B-cell lymphoma.

This chain uses TRBV5-1 with TRBJ1-2, with D tentatively TRBD1 (6 bases). This CDR3 comprises 15 residues. The germline V gene has CDR1 SGHRS and CDR2 YFSETQ. The V end lost 1 base, the J end lost 3 bases, and 13 bases lay between the germline ends. The DNA for the CDR3 is TGCGCCAGCAGCTTGCCCTTGACAGGAGACTATGGCTACACCTTC. This gives the protein CASSLPLTGDYGYTF.

CDR3 protein: CASISGRGNTEAFF. The DNA for the CDR3 is TGTGCCAGCATTTCCGGGAGGGGGAACACTGAAGCTTTCTTT. J is TRBJ1-1 and V is TRBV2; TRBD1 is a possible D gene (5 bases). Germline lookup yields CDR1 SNHLY and CDR2 FYNNEI. CDR3 size: 14 residues. The V end lost 7 bases, the J end lost 1 base, and 13 bases lay between the germline ends.

The rearrangement uses TRBV7-8 and TRBJ1-5; weak D call: TRBD1 (5 bases). The length of the CDR3 is 16 residues. The V and J ends lost 5 bases and 1 base respectively, with 15 bases between them. Germline CDR1 reads SGHVS; CDR2 reads FQNEAQ. The CDR3 is CASSRLGGDSNQPQHF. The CDR3 DNA sequence: TGTGCCAGCAGCCGCCTCGGGGGGGACAGCAATCAGCCCCAGCATTTT.

This clone is categorized as medium-sized. V gene TRBV6-1 combines with J gene TRBJ1-2, with TRBD1 as a possible D gene (6 bases). From germline, CDR1 is MNHNS and CDR2 SASEGT. The V end lost 4 bases, the J end lost 3 bases, and 15 bases lay between the germline ends. CDR3 length equals 15 residues. The CDR3 DNA reads as TGTGCCAGCAGTGTGTTACCGGGACATGACTATGGCTACACCTTC. It is translated as CASSVLPGHDYGYTF.

The chain carries TRBV28 and TRBJ2-7; D gene uncertain. V was cut by 6 bases and J by 2 bases, with 11 bases left in between. Germline V CDR1 and CDR2: MDHEN, SYDVKM. The CDR3 sequence is 13 residues long. The DNA of the CDR3 is TGTGCCAGCAGACGGGCCGTAACCTACGAGCAGTACTTC. Protein: CASRRAVTYEQYF.

This clone was found a few times. This chain links TRBV29-1 with TRBJ1-4; D remains ambiguous. V gave up 5 bases and J gave up 8 bases, with 12 bases separating them. The CDR3 runs to 12 residues. The germline V gene has CDR1 SQVTM and CDR2 ANQGSEA. DNA for the CDR3: TGCAGCGTTCTCGGACTCACCGAAAAACTGTTTTTT. Encoded protein: CSVLGLTEKLFF.

The genes are TRBV30 and TRBJ1-5; TRBD1 aligns across 11 bases. CDR3 length: 15 residues. Germline V gene data show CDR1 as GTSNPN and CDR2 as SVGIG (reference sequence). V lost 1 base to trimming and J lost 1 base; unmatched junction nucleotides: 0. The CDR3 DNA reads as TGTGCCTGGAGTGGGGACAGGGGGAGCAATCAGCCCCAGCATTTT. Its translation is CAWSGDRGSNQPQHF.

The V call is TRBV18, the J call TRBJ1-1, with TRBD1 as a possible D gene (5 bases). The CDR3 runs 14 residues. Germline CDR1 reads KGHSH; CDR2 reads LQKENI. Deletions cut 4 bases from V and 5 bases from J, with 14 bases between. The CDR3 sequence is CASSRTAGLTEAFF. Here the CDR3 DNA reads TGTGCCAGCTCACGAACGGCAGGGTTGACTGAAGCTTTCTTT.

Written as DNA, the CDR3 is TGTGCCAGCAGCTCGCCCGGGGGTACTTTCTTT. Its translation: CASSSPGGTFF. V and J are TRBV11-3 and TRBJ1-1; tentative D call: TRBD1 (5 bases). CDR1 SGHNT and CDR2 YENEEA come from the germline V gene. V dropped 4 bases and J dropped 12 bases, with 12 bases sitting between them. The CDR3 extends over 11 amino acids.

This clone qualifies as medium-sized (0.01 to 0.1%). The chain joins TRBV5-1 to TRBJ2-1; D remains unclear. V lost 0 bases and J 7 bases, leaving 8 bases between the germline ends. Germline loops: CDR1 SGHRS, CDR2 YFSETQ. The CDR3 consists of 13 residues. The DNA for the CDR3 is TGCGCCAGCAGCTTGGGGGCCCTAAATGAGCAGTTCTTC. This encodes CASSLGALNEQFF.

This sequence joins TRBV5-1 and TRBJ1-6, with 8 bases that match TRBD1. CDR3 size: 15 residues. Germline V gives CDR1 SGHRS, CDR2 YFSETQ. J lost 8 bases, V lost 0 bases, and 4 bases had no gene match. CDR3 amino acids: CASSLGQGLDSPLHF. Written as DNA, the CDR3 is TGCGCCAGCAGCTTGGGACAGGGGCTAGATTCACCCCTCCACTTT.

The V and J genes are TRBV7-6 and TRBJ2-2; perhaps TRBD2 as D (6 bases). Trimming removed 1 base at V and 1 base at J, with 7 bases between. This CDR3 region has 15 residues. From germline, CDR1 is SGHVS and CDR2 FNYEAQ. The CDR3: CASSLDGRNTGELFF. In DNA, the CDR3 is TGTGCCAGCAGCTTAGACGGGAGGAACACCGGGGAGCTGTTTTTT.

The gene calls are TRBV5-1 and TRBJ2-7; TRBD1 agrees at 11 bases. Trimming cost V 4 bases and J 6 bases; bases outside gene matches: 3. There are 13 residues in the CDR3. Germline V gene lookup returns CDR1 SGHRS and CDR2 YFSETQ. CDR3 in amino acids: CASSLGTGGEQYF. In DNA, the CDR3 is TGCGCCAGCAGCCTCGGGACAGGGGGCGAGCAGTACTTC.

The J gene is TRBJ1-2, the V gene TRBV27, with 7 bases that match TRBD1. The CDR3 is made up of 15 amino acids. After removal of 0 bases from V and 2 bases from J, the junction contained 3 bases not matched to a gene. Germline-derived CDR1 and CDR2 are MNHEY and SMNVEV (reference sequence). In DNA, the CDR3 is TGTGCCAGCAGTTTATCGAACAGGGGAAACTATGGCTACACCTTC. It translates to CASSLSNRGNYGYTF.

The CDR3 loop reads CASGGGQSYEQYF. The DNA for the CDR3 is TGTGCTAGTGGTGGGGGACAGTCCTACGAGCAGTACTTC. The rearrangement joins TRBV12-5 to TRBJ2-7; TRBD1 matches at 7 bases. The CDR3 has 13 amino acids. Germline loops: CDR1 LGHNT, CDR2 FRNRAP. V lost 5 bases, J lost 1 base, and 2 bases stayed unmatched.

This chain joins TRBV5-1 and TRBJ1-2, with D unclear. This CDR3 is built from 14 residues. CDR1 and CDR2 (germline): SGHRS, YFSETQ. Trimming took off 0 bases at V and 0 bases at J, with 6 bases between the two ends. The CDR3 here is CASSLDGANYGYTF. The CDR3 DNA reads as TGCGCCAGCAGCTTGGATGGAGCTAACTATGGCTACACCTTC.

The V call is TRBV5-4, the J call TRBJ2-5; no firm D call. The CDR3 is 12 residues long. Germline CDR1 is SGHNT and CDR2 is YYREEE (reference sequence). Trimming took off 4 bases at V and 7 bases at J, with 11 bases between the two ends. CDR3 nucleotides: TGTGCCAGCAGCCCATGGATGGGGACCCAGTACTTC. Translated, it gives CASSPWMGTQYF.

This clone was found once. The chain is built from TRBV4-1 and TRBJ2-7; TRBD2 matches at 8 bases. The CDR3 loop spans 16 amino acids. J was trimmed by 2 bases and V by 0 bases; bases with no gene match: 6. Germline V CDR1 and CDR2: MGHRA, YSYEKL. The CDR3 DNA reads as TGCGCCAGCAGCCAAGACGGGGCGGGGGGCGCCTACGAGCAGTACTTC. It encodes CASSQDGAGGAYEQYF.

The rearrangement joins TRBV7-3 to TRBJ2-5; D gene unclear. Trimming removed 1 base at V and 5 bases at J, with 8 bases between. This CDR3 is 13 amino acids long. Germline-derived CDR1 and CDR2 are SGHTA and FQGTGA. The CDR3 DNA reads TGTGCCAGCAGCTTAAACGAGGCTGAGACCCAGTACTTC. It codes for CASSLNEAETQYF.

The chain recombines TRBV19 with TRBJ2-4, with no clear D. The V gene lost 6 bases and the J gene lost 2 bases, with 11 bases spanning the gap. This CDR3 has 14 residues. CDR1 is LNHDA and CDR2 is SQIVND in the germline V gene (reference sequence). CDR3 in amino acids: CASSPLLPKNIQYF. The CDR3 nucleotides read TGTGCCAGTAGCCCCCTCTTGCCCAAAAACATTCAGTACTTC.

This clone was found a few times. V is TRBV19 and J is TRBJ1-4, with D perhaps matching TRBD1 (5 bases). Germline V CDR1 and CDR2: LNHDA, SQIVND (reference sequence). This CDR3 region has 14 residues. V lost 3 bases, J lost 8 bases, and 13 bases lay in between. CDR3 residues: CASSMTGVEEKLFF. DNA of the CDR3: TGTGCCAGTAGTATGACGGGGGTAGAGGAAAAACTGTTTTTT. Full variable domain (outside the CDR3, taken from reference TRBV19 and TRBJ1-4): DGGITQSPKYLFRKEGQNVTLSCEQNLNHDAMYWYRQDPGQGLRLIYYSQIVNDFQKGDIAEGYSVSREKKESFPLTVTSAQKNPTAFYLCASSMTGVEEKLFFGSGTQLSVL.

The CDR3 spells CASSATGGLTDTQYF. CDR3 sequence (DNA): TGTGCCAGCAGCGCCACGGGGGGGCTCACAGATACGCAGTATTTT. V and J are TRBV9 and TRBJ2-3; 8 bases match TRBD2. The CDR3 covers 15 residues. The V and J ends lost 3 bases and 2 bases, in that order; junction bases with no gene match: 5. Germline CDR1 reads SGDLS; CDR2 reads YYNGEE.

V and J are TRBV29-1 and TRBJ2-7; TRBD2 matches at 8 bases. V dropped 1 base and J dropped 2; count of bases not matched to a gene: 7. Germline values: CDR1 SQVTM, CDR2 ANQGSEA. This CDR3 has 15 amino acids. CDR3: CSVEAPSGSTYEQYF. Written as DNA, the CDR3 is TGCAGCGTTGAAGCCCCTAGCGGGTCCACCTACGAGCAGTACTTC.

This clone was seen a handful of times. The chain links TRBV11-2 to TRBJ1-1, with 8 bases lining up with TRBD1. Germline V gene data show CDR1 as SGHAT and CDR2 as FQNNGV. The CDR3 runs 15 residues. J lost 5 bases, V lost 5 bases, and 10 bases had no gene match. The CDR3 loop is CASSRMTGVGTEAFF. The CDR3 DNA sequence: TGTGCCAGCAGCCGTATGACAGGGGTAGGGACTGAAGCTTTCTTT.

This clone was observed a single time. V usage is TRBV7-3 and J usage is TRBJ2-1; 7 bases map to TRBD2. Germline-derived CDR1 and CDR2 are SGHTA and FQGTGA. There are 17 residues in the CDR3. J gave up 5 bases and V 2 bases, and 12 bases lay outside the gene matches. The CDR3: CASSLATTSLPNNEQFF. CDR3 nucleotides: TGTGCCAGCAGCTTAGCGACGACTAGCCTTCCTAACAATGAGCAGTTCTTC.

V is TRBV6-5 and J is TRBJ2-7; 9 bases are a match to TRBD2. Losses at the gene ends were 4 bases for V and 3 bases for J; bases not matched to a gene: 4. The CDR3 length is 14 residues. Germline CDR1 is MNHEY and CDR2 is SVGAGI. CDR3 sequence (DNA): TGTGCCAGCAGTTGGGGCGGGAGGGGCTACGAGCAGTACTTC. Amino acids: CASSWGGRGYEQYF.

The J gene is TRBJ1-1, the V gene TRBV29-1; 7 bases map to TRBD1. This CDR3 is 13 amino acids long. Germline V gene lookup returns CDR1 SQVTM and CDR2 ANQGSEA. V shed 6 bases and J 3 bases; nucleotides not matched to a gene: 7. The CDR3: CSVNRGRDTEAFF. CDR3 nucleotides: TGCAGCGTAAACAGGGGAAGAGACACTGAAGCTTTCTTT.

DNA for the CDR3: TGTGCCAGCAGGCTAGACAGGCGCCACTATGGCTACACCTTC. This sequence encodes CASRLDRRHYGYTF. The rearrangement uses TRBV6-1 and TRBJ1-2, with D tentatively TRBD1 (6 bases). V lost 6 bases and J 3 bases, leaving 14 bases between the germline ends. The CDR3 runs 14 residues. From germline, CDR1 is MNHNS and CDR2 SASEGT.

This chain connects TRBV7-2 to TRBJ1-4; D call uncertain. The CDR3 is 14 amino acids. Per the germline V gene, CDR1 is SGHTA and CDR2 is FQGNSA. V was trimmed by 2 bases and J by 4 bases, leaving 8 bases between them. The CDR3 loop reads CASSLFDINEKLFF. As DNA, the CDR3 is TGTGCCAGCAGCTTATTCGATATTAATGAAAAACTGTTTTTT.

This clone was counted only a few times. The same CDR3 can be traced to other DNA sequences in this sample. This chain connects TRBV5-1 to TRBJ1-6; 10 bases agree with TRBD1. This CDR3 spans 14 amino acids. CDR1 and CDR2 from the germline V gene are SGHRS and YFSETQ. J lost 10 bases, V lost 4 bases, and 5 bases had no gene match. The CDR3 loop is CASSQGQGDSPLHF. Here the CDR3 DNA reads TGCGCCAGCAGCCAAGGACAGGGGGACTCACCCCTCCACTTT.

This sequence joins TRBV5-6 and TRBJ2-7; TRBD1 agrees at 9 bases. With V trimmed by 2 bases and J by 7 bases, 7 bases remained unmatched. The germline V gene encodes CDR1 SGHDT and CDR2 YYEEEE. The CDR3 consists of 14 residues. In nucleotides, the CDR3 is TGTGCCAGCAGCTTTTGGGACAGGGTGCGGGAGCAGTACTTC. Translating gives CASSFWDRVREQYF.

The rearrangement joins TRBV6-4 to TRBJ2-1, with TRBD1 matching over 7 bases. V was clipped by 2 bases and J by 7 bases; unmatched bases: 8. Germline V gene sequence: CDR1 MRHNA, CDR2 SNTAGT. CDR3 length equals 15 residues. CDR3: CASSDHRGTGNEQFF. Here the CDR3 DNA reads TGTGCCAGCAGTGACCACAGGGGCACAGGGAATGAGCAGTTCTTC.